This T cell receptor beta chain came from a study of Graves' ophthalmopathy and Graves' hyperthyroidism. Investigators amplified TCR beta CDR3 regions from RNA transcripts. HTBI-primed RT-PCR formed the first round, and a multiplex PCR formed the second. One entry per CDR3 protein, called by TCRdb with MiXCR from the multiplex PCR reads. This table has 300,000 to 400,000 distinct CDR3 sequences, roughly a sixth appearing once. With 3 bases clipped from V and 5 bases from J, the junction kept 6 bases outside the gene matches. Germline V gene sequence: CDR1 SNHLY, CDR2 FYNNEI. The CDR3 loop spans 14 amino acids. This clonotype was counted many times.

The chain recombines TRBV2 with TRBJ2-5, with TRBD1 matching 7 bases. The sample taken for sequencing was peripheral blood. The TCR comes from an adult woman with stable Graves' hyperthyroidism. The CDR3 DNA sequence: TGTGCCAGCAGTGATTTACAGGGGCACGAGACCCAGTACTTC. Translating it yields CASSDLQGHETQYF.